This TCR beta chain stems from a study of blood T cell repertoires in COVID-19. At the level of the study: The United States, Italy and Spain provided the acute and convalescent COVID-19 samples.

This CDR3 is 14 amino acids long. Per the germline V gene, CDR1 is MNHEY and CDR2 is SMNVEV (reference sequence). After removal of 5 bases from V and 4 bases from J, the junction contained 6 bases not matched to a gene. Assay used: immunoSEQ multiplex PCR; TCRdb lists only in-frame clones, some missing. The sample consists of some 200,000 clones, 70% to 85% of them appearing once. This TCR was sampled from a woman aged 40 to 50 who had recovered from COVID-19. Sequencing input: peripheral blood. This sequence joins TRBV27 and TRBJ2-3; 7 bases agree with TRBD2. The CDR3 sequence is CASSRTGGADTQYF. DNA of the CDR3: TGTGCCAGCAGTCGGACGGGGGGTGCAGATACGCAGTATTTT.